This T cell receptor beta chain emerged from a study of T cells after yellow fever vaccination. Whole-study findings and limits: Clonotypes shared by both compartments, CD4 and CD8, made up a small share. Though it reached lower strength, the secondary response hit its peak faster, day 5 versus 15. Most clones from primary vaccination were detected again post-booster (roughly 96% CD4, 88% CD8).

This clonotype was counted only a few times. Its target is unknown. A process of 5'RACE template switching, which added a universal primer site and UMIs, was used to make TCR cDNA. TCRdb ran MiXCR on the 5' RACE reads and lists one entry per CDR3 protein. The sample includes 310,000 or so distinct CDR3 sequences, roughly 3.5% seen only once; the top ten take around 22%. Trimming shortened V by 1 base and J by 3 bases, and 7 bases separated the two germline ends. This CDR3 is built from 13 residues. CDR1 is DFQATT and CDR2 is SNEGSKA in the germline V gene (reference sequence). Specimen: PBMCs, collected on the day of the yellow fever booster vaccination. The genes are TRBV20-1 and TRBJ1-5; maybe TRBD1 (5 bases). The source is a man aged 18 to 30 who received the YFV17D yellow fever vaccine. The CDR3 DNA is TGCAGTGCTAGAGTCAGGGCCAATCAGCCCCAGCATTTT. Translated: CSARVRANQPQHF.